Sequencing of this TCR beta chain was carried out in a study of shared clonotypes between healthy human individuals. Study results and caveats: Between a handful of donors, naive CD4 clonotypes were shared at a level of about 5%.

Here immunoSEQ multiplex PCR was the method, and the copy in TCRdb shows in-frame clones only, minus some. The sample includes 650,000 to 800,000 clones, around 77% seen only once; the top ten take more than 1.5%. Comments on this clone: The antigen remains unidentified.

The CDR3 is 14 amino acids. Trimming took 3 bases from V and 2 from J, leaving 11 bases between them. The germline V gene has CDR1 SGHAT and CDR2 FQNNGV. The TCR comes from a woman aged 25 to 45 in good health. V usage is TRBV11-2 and J usage is TRBJ2-7; no clear D. The specimen was memory CD4+ T cells sorted from blood. Subset defined: CD45RA-negative fraction. CDR3 nucleotides: TGTGCCAGCAGCTTCCGAAGAGAAGCCTACGAGCAGTACTTC. Its protein is CASSFRREAYEQYF.